The following is a T cell receptor beta chain sequence with its context. This clonotype was observed at least ten times. Its antigen is still unknown. Base quality data are lacking; no much larger clone is found one base away. The sample originates from a study of T-cell reconstitution after alpha-beta-depleted transplantation in children (dated by TCRdb to the mid-2010s). The study in broad terms: The study quantitatively tracked T-cell immune reconstitution after TCRalphabeta/CD19-depleted allogeneic hematopoietic cell transplantation in children using TCR repertoire profiling. Results and caveats for the whole study, not just this receptor: The high TCRbeta diversity at day 60 in some patients was ascribed to recipient T cells and intrathymic progenitors that had survived conditioning. The apparently early alphabetaT-cell count recovery about two months after transplant was reportedly dependent on only several hundred rapidly expanded clones derived from non-depleted graft cells. Hyperexpanded clone frequencies declined over subsequent months; after one year, T-cell counts and TCRbeta diversity were mostly attributed to newly produced T cells.

The label giving this sample's treatment or condition can be read as: allogeneic hematopoietic cell transplantation with graft depleted of TCRalphabeta T cells and CD19 B cells. The children who served as transplant recipients had been given grafts of TCRalphabeta/CD19-depleted allogeneic hematopoietic cells. Receptor libraries were prepared by PCR. Sequencing took place on an Illumina HiSeq 2500. TCR library preparation used molecular barcoding, with unique molecular identifiers applied to normalize quantification of the TCRbeta repertoire. TCRdb passed the public sequencing reads through fastp at Q25 and MiXCR, retaining productive beta sequences. Entries that share a CDR3 protein sequence are merged under the most common genes and DNA. The table for this sample lists roughly 160,000 distinct CDR3 sequences; approximately 12% of them were counted only once. About 13% of the sample is held by the ten biggest clonotypes.

According to the germline V gene, CDR1 reads SGHTS and CDR2 reads YDEGEE. V is cut back by 1 base and J by 3 bases, with 4 bases in the junction unmatched. Inclusive of the bounding cysteine and phenylalanine, the CDR3 is 15 residues long. The retained sequence is limited to the CDR3, 45 bases, with the frame set at the first base. Source: PBMCs, taken before TCRalphabeta/CD19-depleted stem cell transplant. The chain was built from TRBV5-8 and TRBJ2-3, and TRBD2 aligns with 8 junction nucleotides. This TCR was recovered from a boy aged 2 to 10 with acute myeloid leukemia, due to receive a stem cell transplant. The CDR3 protein sequence reads: CASSLPGGPTDTQYF. In nucleotides, the sequence is TGTGCCAGCAGCTTGCCGGGAGGGCCGACAGATACGCAGTATTTT.